A selection of T cell receptor beta chains follows, all from one sample in a study of identical twins. TCRdb reprocessed the 5' RACE reads via MiXCR and lists one record per CDR3 protein. The top ten hold 7.2% of the sample, which has about 330,000 distinct CDR3 sequences, over 9% seen once. The sample was also linked to a second study, of yellow fever vaccine responses in identical twins.

Sequencing used CD8+ T cells sorted from blood. All receptors come from a woman between 18 and 29 years old in good health. Each CDR3 is given with its conserved first and last residue. The D gene is left open where the match is weak. Size values are once, few and many counts, or a class for expanded clones, and some rows have none.

TRBJ2-7	many	TRBV12-3/TRBV12-4	-	TGTGCCAGCAGTCCCACCTTAGACAGAAACTACGAGCAGTACTTC	CASSPTLDRNYEQYF
TRBJ2-1	-	TRBV7-2	-	TGTGCCAGCAGCTACGAGGGTTGGCATGAGCAGTTCTTC	CASSYEGWHEQFF
TRBJ1-1	-	TRBV29-1	-	TGCAGCGTTGAACGGGGACTGAACACTGAAGCTTTCTTT	CSVERGLNTEAFF
TRBJ2-1	-	TRBV9	TRBD2	TGTGCCAGCAGCGTAGTTAGCGGGAGGGCTAATGAGCAGTTCTTC	CASSVVSGRANEQFF
TRBJ1-1	few	TRBV12-5	-	TGTGCTAGTGACGACGAACCCCGGCGGGCCTCAATTGAAGCTTTCTTT	CASDDEPRRASIEAFF
TRBJ2-7	-	TRBV5-8	-	TGTGCCAGGGGCCCTGGCTTAAGCTGCTACGAGCAGTACTTC	CARGPGLSCYEQYF
TRBJ2-1	few	TRBV5-1	-	TGCGCCAGCAGCCGGGCAGCATCCTACAATGAGCAGTTCTTC	CASSRAASYNEQFF
TRBJ2-1	-	TRBV7-6	-	TGTGCCAGCAGCTCTACCGGGACATCTTCCTACAATGAGCAGTTCTTC	CASSSTGTSSYNEQFF
TRBJ2-1	many	TRBV5-1	TRBD1	TGCGCCAGCAGCTTCCAAGGACAGGACAATGAGCAGTTCTTC	CASSFQGQDNEQFF
TRBJ2-6	-	TRBV7-8	-	TGTGCCAGCAGCTTAGCCCCGAAGGGCACTGGGGCCAACGTCCTGACTTTC	CASSLAPKGTGANVLTF
TRBJ2-5	-	TRBV3-1	-	TGTGCCAGCAGCCAAGAGGACCTCCCGGGGGAGACCCAGTACTTC	CASSQEDLPGETQYF
TRBJ2-5	-	TRBV25-1	TRBD1	TGTGCCAGCAGTGAATCGGGACAGGGATACCAAGAGACCCAGTACTTC	CASSESGQGYQETQYF
TRBJ1-1	-	TRBV3-1	-	TGTGCCAGCAGCCACGCCGTGGGAGGGACGGCGAACACTGAAGCTTTCTTT	CASSHAVGGTANTEAFF